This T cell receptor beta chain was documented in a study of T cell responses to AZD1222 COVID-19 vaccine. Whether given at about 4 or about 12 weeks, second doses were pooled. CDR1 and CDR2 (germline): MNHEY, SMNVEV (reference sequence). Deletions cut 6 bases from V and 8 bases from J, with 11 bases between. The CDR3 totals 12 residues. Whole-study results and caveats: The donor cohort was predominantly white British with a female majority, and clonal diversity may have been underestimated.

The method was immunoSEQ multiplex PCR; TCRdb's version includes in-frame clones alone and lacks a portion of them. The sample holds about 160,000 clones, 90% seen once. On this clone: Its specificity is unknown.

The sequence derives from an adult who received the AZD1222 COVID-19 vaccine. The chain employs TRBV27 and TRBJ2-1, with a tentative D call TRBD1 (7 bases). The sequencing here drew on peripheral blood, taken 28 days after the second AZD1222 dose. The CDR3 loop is CASSGGGYEQFF. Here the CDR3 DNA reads TGTGCCAGCAGCGGAGGGGGCTATGAGCAGTTCTTC.